Listed below are T cell receptor beta chains from one sample, sequenced in a study of cytomegalovirus exposure and HLA in healthy donors. Assay: immunoSEQ multiplex PCR; the TCRdb copy retains only in-frame clones and omits some. The repertoire has some 65,000 clones, 62% of them found once; the top ten carry 2.8%. The sequenced sample consisted of PBMCs. Receptors were obtained from a man aged 30 to 39 in good health and CMV-seronegative. Each CDR3 is given with its conserved first and last residue. The D gene is left open where the match is weak. Rows may omit the clone size; those that give it use once, few, many or a size class.

clone size,V gene,D gene,J gene,CDR3 DNA,CDR3 protein
NA,TRBV6-1,NA,TRBJ2-3,TGTGCCAGCAGTTCGACGAGGCGAGATACGCAGTATTTT,CASSSTRRDTQYF
few,TRBV27,NA,TRBJ2-1,TGTGCCAGCAGGGGGGGACTTCCCTACAATGAGCAGTTCTTC,CASRGGLPYNEQFF
NA,TRBV7-6,NA,TRBJ2-2,TGTGCCAGCAGCTTAGCGCAGGGGAACACCGGGGAGCTGTTTTTT,CASSLAQGNTGELFF
NA,TRBV7-2,TRBD1,TRBJ2-7,TGTGCCAGCAGCATTACAGGGGATGACTACGAGCAGTACTTC,CASSITGDDYEQYF
NA,TRBV7-9,NA,TRBJ2-3,TGTGCCAGCAGCTTAACAGTAAGCACAGATACGCAGTATTTT,CASSLTVSTDTQYF
few,TRBV5-1,TRBD1,TRBJ1-4,TGCGCCAGCAGCTCGGGACAGGGCAATGAAAAACTGTTTTTT,CASSSGQGNEKLFF
few,TRBV6-1,TRBD1,TRBJ1-5,TGTGCCAGCAGTGAAACTGGACAGGGGGCACGGTATAGCAATCAGCCCCAGCATTTT,CASSETGQGARYSNQPQHF
NA,TRBV5-4,NA,TRBJ1-1,TGTGCCAGCAGCTTGGAGGTGGGGACGGGGGATCGGAACACTGAAGCTTTCTTT,CASSLEVGTGDRNTEAFF
NA,TRBV6-5,TRBD1,TRBJ1-2,TGTGCCAGCAGTTGGGACAGGACCTATGGCTACACCTTC,CASSWDRTYGYTF
NA,TRBV7-3,NA,TRBJ1-6,TGTGCCAGCAGTTCGGCGACGGGTTCACCCCTCCACTTT,CASSSATGSPLHF
NA,TRBV14,NA,TRBJ1-2,TGTGCCAGCAGCCAAGATCTGGGGACAAACTATGGCTACACCTTC,CASSQDLGTNYGYTF
few,TRBV6-1,TRBD1,TRBJ1-6,TGTGCCAGCAGTGAAGTGACAGGGGTATCACCCCTCCACTTT,CASSEVTGVSPLHF
few,TRBV4-2,TRBD1,TRBJ1-2,TGTGCCAGTGAGGGACAGGAAACTGGCTACACCTTC,CASEGQETGYTF
NA,TRBV9,NA,TRBJ2-2,TGTGCCAGCAGCCTAACAGGGACCGGGGAGCTGTTTTTT,CASSLTGTGELFF
NA,TRBV5-4,NA,TRBJ2-1,TGTGCCAGCAGCCGTCTAGCCTACCTCATCAATGAGCAGTTCTTC,CASSRLAYLINEQFF
few,TRBV7-6,NA,TRBJ2-5,TGTGCCAGCAGCTTAGTGGCGGCCCGGGAGACCCAGTACTTC,CASSLVAARETQYF
NA,TRBV5-1,NA,TRBJ2-1,TGCGCCAGCAGCCCGGGAGACAGTCACAATGAGCAGTTCTTC,CASSPGDSHNEQFF
NA,TRBV5-1,TRBD1,TRBJ1-2,TGCGCCAGCAGCTTCGACAGGGGACCTAACTATGGCTACACCTTC,CASSFDRGPNYGYTF
few,TRBV6-6,NA,TRBJ2-7,TGTGCCAGCAGTTACGGAGGCTCCTACGAGCAGTACTTC,CASSYGGSYEQYF
NA,TRBV6-5,NA,TRBJ2-5,TGTGCCAGCAGTACCAGGGCCGGATGGGGGACCCAGTACTTC,CASSTRAGWGTQYF
once,TRBV6-1,NA,TRBJ1-1,TGTGCCAGCAGTGATGCCAGGGTTGGCACTGAAGCTTTCTTT,CASSDARVGTEAFF
NA,TRBV4-1,TRBD1,TRBJ1-5,TGCGCCAGCAGCCAAGTAGGCCCCGACAGGGTCCATCAGCCCCAGCATTTT,CASSQVGPDRVHQPQHF
NA,TRBV27,TRBD1,TRBJ1-6,TGTGCCAGCAGTCGGTCCGGGACAGCTAATTCACCCCTCCACTTT,CASSRSGTANSPLHF
NA,TRBV29-1,NA,TRBJ1-5,TGCAGCGTTGGGGCGGGTAGGAGCAATCAGCCCCAGCATTTT,CSVGAGRSNQPQHF
NA,TRBV2,TRBD1,TRBJ2-1,TGTGCCAGCAGAGAGGACAGGGATCATGAGCAGTTCTTC,CASREDRDHEQFF
few,TRBV9,TRBD1,TRBJ2-2,TGTGCCAGCAGCTCGGGACAGGGGGCGCTCGTCGCCGGGGAGCTGTTTTTT,CASSSGQGALVAGELFF
NA,TRBV10-2,NA,TRBJ2-7,TGCGCCAGCAGTGTGGGGCAGAACTACGAGCAGTACTTC,CASSVGQNYEQYF
NA,TRBV13,NA,TRBJ2-5,TGTGCCAGCAGCCCCTCCACGAGGACAGCGAAGACCCAGTACTTC,CASSPSTRTAKTQYF
NA,TRBV1,NA,TRBJ1-5,TGCACCAGCAGCCAAGACGGGAATCAGCCCCAGCATTTT,CTSSQDGNQPQHF
few,TRBV10-3,TRBD1,TRBJ2-7,TGTGCCATCAGTGGGACAGGGGATGGGAACGAGCAGTACTTC,CAISGTGDGNEQYF
NA,TRBV11-2,NA,TRBJ1-4,TGTGCCAGCAGCTTCACGGGAGGGGAAAAACTGTTTTTT,CASSFTGGEKLFF
NA,TRBV6-1,TRBD1,TRBJ2-7,TGTGCCAGCAGTCACAGGGGTCGCGACGAGCAGTACTTC,CASSHRGRDEQYF
NA,TRBV2,NA,TRBJ2-6,TGTGCCAGCAGCGGAGATGGTCTTACCGGGGCCAACGTCCTGACTTTC,CASSGDGLTGANVLTF
NA,TRBV5-4,TRBD2,TRBJ2-5,TGTGCCAGCAGCGTTAGCGGGGTACAAGAGACCCAGTACTTC,CASSVSGVQETQYF
NA,TRBV4-1,NA,TRBJ2-2,TGCGCCAGCAGCCAAGACCCTCCTCCGGGTGACGGGGAGCTGTTTTTT,CASSQDPPPGDGELFF
few,TRBV6-4,NA,TRBJ2-7,TGTGCCAGCAGAGAACACAACAGGGCCTCCTACGAGCAGTACTTC,CASREHNRASYEQYF
NA,TRBV27,NA,TRBJ1-1,TGTGCCAGCAGTTCTCAGGCCCGGACTGAAGCTTTCTTT,CASSSQARTEAFF
NA,TRBV7-8,TRBD2,TRBJ2-1,TGTGCCAGCAGGCCTAGCGGGGGGGCCTACAATGAGCAGTTCTTC,CASRPSGGAYNEQFF
NA,TRBV21-1,NA,TRBJ1-1,TGTGCCAGCAGCAAAGGAGGGAAGAACACTGAAGCTTTCTTT,CASSKGGKNTEAFF
few,TRBV2,NA,TRBJ1-2,TGTGCCAGCAGCGGGAGTTCCGGTGGCTACACCTTC,CASSGSSGGYTF
NA,TRBV6-5,NA,TRBJ1-6,TGTGCCAGCAGTTACGACAGTACCTATAATTCACCCCTCCACTTT,CASSYDSTYNSPLHF
NA,TRBV7-3,NA,TRBJ2-7,TGTGCCAGCAGCACCGGGAACGAGCAGTACTTC,CASSTGNEQYF
NA,TRBV27,TRBD2,TRBJ2-5,TGTGCCAGCAGTTCGGGCGGGGGTGTGACCCAGTACTTC,CASSSGGGVTQYF
once,TRBV29-1,TRBD1,TRBJ1-1,TGCAGCGCGGAGGGACAGGTGAACACTGAAGCTTTCTTT,CSAEGQVNTEAFF
NA,TRBV6-1,TRBD2,TRBJ2-5,TGTGCCAGCATCGAGCGGGGGGGCGTGGAGGCCCAGTACTTC,CASIERGGVEAQYF
NA,TRBV5-6,NA,TRBJ2-7,TGTGCCAGCAGCCCATACCGGGACAACTCCTACGAGCAGTACTTC,CASSPYRDNSYEQYF
NA,TRBV2,NA,TRBJ1-2,TGTGCCAGCAGAGAATTAATCAACTATGGCTACACCTTC,CASRELINYGYTF
NA,TRBV7-8,NA,TRBJ1-5,TGTGCCAGCAGCTTAACACAGGGATGGGGTCAGCCCCAGCATTTT,CASSLTQGWGQPQHF
NA,TRBV7-9,NA,TRBJ2-1,TGTGCCAGCTTTCACGGGGGAAGTTTGGAGCAGTTCTTC,CASFHGGSLEQFF
NA,TRBV10-3,NA,TRBJ2-7,TGTGCCATCAGTGAGGGAACAGGGAATTCCTACGAGCAGTACTTC,CAISEGTGNSYEQYF
few,TRBV7-9,TRBD1,TRBJ2-7,TGTGCCAGCAGCCTCAGGACAGGGGGTGGCTACGAGCAGTACTTC,CASSLRTGGGYEQYF